This TCR beta chain was sequenced for a study of T cell repertoires in cytomegalovirus infection. Study details: Both a matching HLA type and CMV infection were indicated by public TCR beta signatures. Notes on the study in general: The response measured ex vivo was dominated by TCR beta clonotypes (HLA-C-restricted and CMV-specific). Identification of carriers of CMV plus the relevant HLA was performed using cumulative public TCR beta family frequency.

This clonotype was seen more than once but under ten times. The antigen remains undetermined. The CDR3 has 16 amino acids. Trimming shortened V by 6 bases and J by 1 base, and 18 bases separated the two germline ends. TCRdb reanalysed the reads using MiXCR and keeps one entry per CDR3 protein. The sample consists of a few hundred thousand distinct CDR3 sequences, about a sixth of them appearing once. Sequenced input: PBMCs. This TCR was sampled from a human donor in good health (CMV status not recorded). Some clones in this sample may be carry-over from other donors' samples. This chain uses TRBV12-3 or TRBV12-4 with TRBJ2-5; the D call may be TRBD1 or TRBD2 (6 bases each). The CDR3 loop is CASSSSLRGPQETQYF. The CDR3 nucleotides are TGTGCCAGCAGCTCATCGCTCCGGGGGCCCCAAGAGACCCAGTACTTC.